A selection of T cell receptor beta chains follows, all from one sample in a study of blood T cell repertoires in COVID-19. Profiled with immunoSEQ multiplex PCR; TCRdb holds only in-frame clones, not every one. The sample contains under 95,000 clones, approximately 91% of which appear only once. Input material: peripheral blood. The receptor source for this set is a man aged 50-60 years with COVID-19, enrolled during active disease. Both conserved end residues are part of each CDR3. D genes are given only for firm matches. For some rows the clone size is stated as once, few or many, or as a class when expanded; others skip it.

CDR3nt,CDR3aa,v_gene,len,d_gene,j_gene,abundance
TGTGCCAGTAGTCTCGGGACTAGCGGGAGTCCCACCGGGGAGCTGTTTTTT,CASSLGTSGSPTGELFF,TRBV19,17,TRBD2,TRBJ2-2,-
TGTGCCAGCAGCTCTCGCGGGTCCCCCCCTGGAAACACCATATATTTT,CASSSRGSPPGNTIYF,TRBV11-1,16,-,TRBJ1-3,-
TGCGCCAGCAGCGCCACACAGGGATACGAGCAGTACTTC,CASSATQGYEQYF,TRBV5-1,13,-,TRBJ2-7,-
TGTGCCAGCAGCTTAAAGCCAGATACGCAGTATTTT,CASSLKPDTQYF,TRBV7-8,12,-,TRBJ2-3,-
TGTGCCAGTAGTAGCGGGGCCGGGAACACCGGGGAGCTGTTTTTT,CASSSGAGNTGELFF,TRBV19,15,-,TRBJ2-2,-
TGTGCCAGCAGCGTGGCCGCGACAGTCAATGAAAAACTGTTTTTT,CASSVAATVNEKLFF,TRBV9,15,-,TRBJ1-4,once
TGTGCCAGCAGCGCCGGGACTAGCGTCACCGGGGAGCTGTTTTTT,CASSAGTSVTGELFF,TRBV7-9,15,TRBD2,TRBJ2-2,-
TGTGCCAGCAGCCTCTCGGAGACCCAGTACTTC,CASSLSETQYF,TRBV2,11,-,TRBJ2-5,-
TGTGCCAGCAGTTTAGCAGCTAGATACGAGCAGTACTTC,CASSLAARYEQYF,TRBV27,13,-,TRBJ2-7,-
TGTGCCAGCGGGGACAGGGGGAAAGCTAATGAAAAACTGTTTTTT,CASGDRGKANEKLFF,TRBV6-5,15,TRBD1,TRBJ1-4,once
TGTGCCAGCAGTTTTCCAGGGGCCATTCAGCCCCAGCATTTT,CASSFPGAIQPQHF,TRBV28,14,-,TRBJ1-5,few
TGTGCCAGTAGTACCGACAGGAATTCTGGAAACACCATATATTTT,CASSTDRNSGNTIYF,TRBV19,15,-,TRBJ1-3,-
TGTGCCAGTAGTATAGAAGGCGGATTGACCACAGATACGCAGTATTTT,CASSIEGGLTTDTQYF,TRBV19,16,-,TRBJ2-3,-
TGTGCCACCCGGACAGGGGGGGACAACGAGCAGTACTTC,CATRTGGDNEQYF,TRBV10-3,13,TRBD1,TRBJ2-7,-
TGTGCCACCAGCTCCCGGACTGGCGCCCACACCATATATTTT,CATSSRTGAHTIYF,TRBV15,14,-,TRBJ1-3,-
TGTGCCAGCAGCTTTCTTAGCGGGAGTTATTCCTACAATGAGCAGTTCTTC,CASSFLSGSYSYNEQFF,TRBV11-2,17,TRBD2,TRBJ2-1,-
TGCGCCAGCAGCAAACGGACTAGCGGGACTCAAGAGACCCAGTACTTC,CASSKRTSGTQETQYF,TRBV5-1,16,TRBD2,TRBJ2-5,-
TGCGCCAGCAGCCGGGACAGGGGTGAGACCCAGTACTTC,CASSRDRGETQYF,TRBV10-2,13,TRBD1,TRBJ2-5,-
TGTGCCAGCAGCACGGGACTAGCGGATAACACCGGGGAGCTGTTTTTT,CASSTGLADNTGELFF,TRBV3-1/TRBV3-2,16,TRBD2,TRBJ2-2,-
TGTGCCAGCAGTGGATACTCTAGCGACACAGATACGCAGTATTTT,CASSGYSSDTDTQYF,TRBV6-6,15,-,TRBJ2-3,-
TGTGCCAGTAGTCCCGGACAGGGTGGAAACACCATATATTTT,CASSPGQGGNTIYF,TRBV19,14,TRBD1,TRBJ1-3,once
TGTGCAAGTCGCTTTTATAGGTTTTCGGCGGGCAATTCACCCCTCCACTTT,CASRFYRFSAGNSPLHF,TRBV12-2,17,-,TRBJ1-6,-
TGTGCCAGTGCGGACTCACCGAGGGGCAATCAGCCCCAGCATTTT,CASADSPRGNQPQHF,TRBV19,15,-,TRBJ1-5,-
TGTGCCAGCTCACCAGAGGGCAGCGGGAGTCAGTTCTTC,CASSPEGSGSQFF,TRBV18,13,TRBD2,TRBJ2-1,-
TGTGCCAGCAGACCCGGGGGAGGCTATGGCTACACCTTC,CASRPGGGYGYTF,TRBV2,13,-,TRBJ1-2,-
TGTGCCACCAGCCGGGAAGAAAAACTGTTTTTT,CATSREEKLFF,TRBV15,11,-,TRBJ1-4,-
TGTGCCAGCAGCGTGGGACAGGCCCTCGAGGACACTGAAGCTTTCTTT,CASSVGQALEDTEAFF,TRBV9,16,TRBD1,TRBJ1-1,once
TGCAGCGTTGAAGGTCTGGGGGCAGGGGGCTACACCTTC,CSVEGLGAGGYTF,TRBV29-1,13,-,TRBJ1-2,-
TGCGCCAGCATCCTACGGGGGGACAGGGCCTACAATGAGCAGTTCTTC,CASILRGDRAYNEQFF,TRBV4-1,16,TRBD1,TRBJ2-1,few
TGTGCCAGTAGTACCCTTCTGTCGGGAATAACTAGAGATGAGCAGTTCTTC,CASSTLLSGITRDEQFF,TRBV19,17,-,TRBJ2-1,-
TGTGCCAGCAGTATTGGGGACACCCGTACCTACAATGAGCAGTTCTTC,CASSIGDTRTYNEQFF,TRBV28,16,-,TRBJ2-1,-
TGTGCCAGCAGCTTAGGTCTTAGGTGGGGTACAGGGACAGTGGGGCAGTTCTTC,CASSLGLRWGTGTVGQFF,TRBV11-2,18,TRBD1,TRBJ2-1,-
TGTGCCAGCAGTCTGGGACAGGGTTACAATCAGCCCCAGCATTTT,CASSLGQGYNQPQHF,TRBV6-5,15,TRBD1,TRBJ1-5,-
TGTGCCAGCAGCTTACAGGGGAACTCCTACAATGAGCAGTTCTTC,CASSLQGNSYNEQFF,TRBV5-4,15,TRBD1,TRBJ2-1,-
TGTGCCAGCAGTCCGGGACAGGGGGGTCCCCAGCATTTT,CASSPGQGGPQHF,TRBV2,13,TRBD1,TRBJ1-5,-
TGTGCCAGCAGCCAACCACAGGGGCCTACTAATTCACCCCTCCACTTT,CASSQPQGPTNSPLHF,TRBV3-1/TRBV3-2,16,TRBD1,TRBJ1-6,-
TGTGCCAGCAGCCCCGCGAGCTCTGGAAACACCATATATTTT,CASSPASSGNTIYF,TRBV13,14,-,TRBJ1-3,-
TGTGCCAGCAGCCCTGGACAGGGTGGAGAGACCCAGTACTTC,CASSPGQGGETQYF,TRBV5-5,14,TRBD1,TRBJ2-5,-
TGTGCCAGCAGCGTCGGGACAGGGTTTTTTGACACCGGGGAGCTGTTTTTT,CASSVGTGFFDTGELFF,TRBV9,17,TRBD1,TRBJ2-2,-
TGCGCCAGCAGCTTGGGCAGGGAAGCTTTCTTT,CASSLGREAFF,TRBV5-1,11,-,TRBJ1-1,-
TGTGCCAGCAGAAGAGCGGGAGAAACCTACGAGCAGTACTTC,CASRRAGETYEQYF,TRBV6-5,14,TRBD2,TRBJ2-7,-
TGTGCCAGCAGCCCCCTTGGGGGGGAGTGGACTGAAGCTTTCTTT,CASSPLGGEWTEAFF,TRBV3-1/TRBV3-2,15,-,TRBJ1-1,once
TGCGCCAGCAGCTTGGGGATTACGGGGTACAATGAGCAGTTCTTC,CASSLGITGYNEQFF,TRBV5-1,15,-,TRBJ2-1,-
TGTGCCAGCAGCCCCCTTGGTAGCGGGATACGGGAGACCCAGTACTTC,CASSPLGSGIRETQYF,TRBV27,16,TRBD2,TRBJ2-5,-
TGTGCCAGCAGTTACTCTGGGGCGGGCAATCAGCCCCAGCATTTT,CASSYSGAGNQPQHF,TRBV6-5,15,-,TRBJ1-5,-
TGTGCCAGCAGCGTACTCTCCGAGACAGCGAACACCGGGGAGCTGTTTTTT,CASSVLSETANTGELFF,TRBV9,17,-,TRBJ2-2,-
TGTGCCAGCAGCTCAACAGGGGACATGAGCTACGAGCAGTACTTC,CASSSTGDMSYEQYF,TRBV5-5,15,TRBD1,TRBJ2-7,-